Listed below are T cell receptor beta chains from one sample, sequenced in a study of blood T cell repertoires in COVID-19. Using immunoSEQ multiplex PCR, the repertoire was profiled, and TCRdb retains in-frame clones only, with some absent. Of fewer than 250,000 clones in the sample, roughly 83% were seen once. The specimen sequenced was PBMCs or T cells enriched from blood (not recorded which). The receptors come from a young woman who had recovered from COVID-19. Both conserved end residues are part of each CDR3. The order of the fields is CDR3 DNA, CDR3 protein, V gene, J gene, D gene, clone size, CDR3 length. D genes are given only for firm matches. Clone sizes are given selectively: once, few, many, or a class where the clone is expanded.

DNA: TGCGCCAGCAGCTTGGCCGCGGGTAACAATCGGGCGCAGTATTTT
CDR3: CASSLAAGNNRAQYF
V: TRBV5-1
J: TRBJ2-3
D: .
size: .
length: 15

DNA: TGTGCCTGGAGAGCCCGGGACAGGGGCATCTATCAGCCCCAGCATTTT
CDR3: CAWRARDRGIYQPQHF
V: TRBV30
J: TRBJ1-5
D: TRBD1
size: .
length: 16

DNA: TGCGCCAGCAGCAGGACAGGGGGTAGGGCAGATACGCAGTATTTT
CDR3: CASSRTGGRADTQYF
V: TRBV5-1
J: TRBJ2-3
D: TRBD1
size: .
length: 15

DNA: TGTGCCAGCAGCCGAGACAGCAGAAATGAAAAACTGTTTTTT
CDR3: CASSRDSRNEKLFF
V: TRBV28
J: TRBJ1-4
D: .
size: .
length: 14

DNA: TGCGCCAGCAGCTTTCTAGCGGGAGGGCCCGAAGAGACCCAGTACTTC
CDR3: CASSFLAGGPEETQYF
V: TRBV5-1
J: TRBJ2-5
D: TRBD2
size: .
length: 16

DNA: TGTGCCAGCAGCTCAGGACTAGCGGGAGCTTGGGAGACCCAGTACTTC
CDR3: CASSSGLAGAWETQYF
V: TRBV11-2
J: TRBJ2-5
D: TRBD2
size: once
length: 16

DNA: TGCGCCAGCAGCTCCCGGGGGAGCGGTAGCACAGATACGCAGTATTTT
CDR3: CASSSRGSGSTDTQYF
V: TRBV5-1
J: TRBJ2-3
D: .
size: .
length: 16

DNA: TGTGCCAGCAGGACGGGCAGGGGGTGGTACAATGAGCAGTTCTTC
CDR3: CASRTGRGWYNEQFF
V: TRBV7-3
J: TRBJ2-1
D: TRBD1
size: once
length: 15

DNA: TGTGCCAGCAGCCAAGATCAGGGGGCTGGTGAAAAACTGTTTTTT
CDR3: CASSQDQGAGEKLFF
V: TRBV4-2
J: TRBJ1-4
D: TRBD1
size: .
length: 15

DNA: TGTGCCACCAACAGGGGGGGTGCCACTGAAGCTTTCTTT
CDR3: CATNRGGATEAFF
V: TRBV7-8
J: TRBJ1-1
D: TRBD1
size: .
length: 13

DNA: TGTGCCAGCAGCCCGGTGGGGACTAGCGGGAGGTACAATGAGCAGTTCTTC
CDR3: CASSPVGTSGRYNEQFF
V: TRBV7-3
J: TRBJ2-1
D: TRBD2
size: .
length: 17

DNA: TGTGCCAGCAGTCCGGGCGGCCAGCGGGCCTCCTACGAGCAGTACTTC
CDR3: CASSPGGQRASYEQYF
V: TRBV28
J: TRBJ2-7
D: .
size: .
length: 16

DNA: TGTGCCAGCAGTCTACAGGGGTCCTACAATGAGCAGTTCTTC
CDR3: CASSLQGSYNEQFF
V: TRBV27
J: TRBJ2-1
D: TRBD1
size: .
length: 14

DNA: TGTGCCAGCAGGGTCGGAGACAGGGAGAACACTGAAGCTTTCTTT
CDR3: CASRVGDRENTEAFF
V: TRBV28
J: TRBJ1-1
D: TRBD1
size: .
length: 15

DNA: TGTGCCAGCACGGGTGTGGGGGGGTTTTTGGCTTTCTTT
CDR3: CASTGVGGFLAFF
V: TRBV2
J: TRBJ1-1
D: .
size: .
length: 13

DNA: TGTGCCAGCAGCCCCCGACAGGGGTGGTATGGCTACACCTTC
CDR3: CASSPRQGWYGYTF
V: TRBV11-2
J: TRBJ1-2
D: TRBD1
size: few
length: 14

DNA: TGTGCTAGTGGCGTCGGGAATGGAAACACCATATATTTT
CDR3: CASGVGNGNTIYF
V: TRBV12-5
J: TRBJ1-3
D: .
size: .
length: 13

DNA: TGTGCCAGCAGTTTGGGGATAGCGGCTAGCACAGATACGCAGTATTTT
CDR3: CASSLGIAASTDTQYF
V: TRBV28
J: TRBJ2-3
D: .
size: .
length: 16

DNA: TGTGCCCAGCAATCTCGGGACAAACATAGCAATCAGCCCCAGCATTTT
CDR3: CAQQSRDKHSNQPQHF
V: TRBV6-4
J: TRBJ1-5
D: .
size: .
length: 16

DNA: TGTGCTAGTGGTTTGGGGAGTAATTCACCCCTCCACTTT
CDR3: CASGLGSNSPLHF
V: TRBV12-5
J: TRBJ1-6
D: .
size: .
length: 13

DNA: TGTGCCAGCAGCGTCCTTGAGAACTATGGCTACACCTTC
CDR3: CASSVLENYGYTF
V: TRBV9
J: TRBJ1-2
D: .
size: .
length: 13

DNA: TGTGCCACCAGTGATGCTAGCGGGACCTTTGGGGCCCAGTACTTC
CDR3: CATSDASGTFGAQYF
V: TRBV24-1
J: TRBJ2-5
D: TRBD2
size: .
length: 15

DNA: TGTGCCAGCAGCTTGATGGCACAGGGCGGTGGCGGGGAGCTGTTTTTT
CDR3: CASSLMAQGGGGELFF
V: TRBV7-9
J: TRBJ2-2
D: .
size: .
length: 16

DNA: TGCAGCGTTGGCCTCCCAGGAGAAGCTTTCTTT
CDR3: CSVGLPGEAFF
V: TRBV29-1
J: TRBJ1-1
D: .
size: .
length: 11

DNA: TGTGCCAGCAGTGAATTGCGGCAGTTCTACAATGAGCAGTTCTTC
CDR3: CASSELRQFYNEQFF
V: TRBV25-1
J: TRBJ2-1
D: .
size: .
length: 15

DNA: TGTGCCAGCAGCTTCAATGCGCTAGCCAAAAACATTCAGTACTTC
CDR3: CASSFNALAKNIQYF
V: TRBV5-4
J: TRBJ2-4
D: .
size: .
length: 15

DNA: TGTGCCAGCAGTTTATTGCAGGGCAACTATGGCTACACCTTC
CDR3: CASSLLQGNYGYTF
V: TRBV28
J: TRBJ1-2
D: .
size: once
length: 14

DNA: TGTGCCAGCAGCTTTCCAGGGGGCTCCAATGAGCAGTTCTTC
CDR3: CASSFPGGSNEQFF
V: TRBV7-3
J: TRBJ2-1
D: TRBD1
size: .
length: 14

DNA: TGTGCCAGCTCCTCGAATGAAAAACTGTTTTTT
CDR3: CASSSNEKLFF
V: TRBV18
J: TRBJ1-4
D: .
size: .
length: 11

DNA: TGTGCCAGCAGCTTAGCCCGGACAGGGCCTAATAATTCACCCCTCCACTTT
CDR3: CASSLARTGPNNSPLHF
V: TRBV11-1
J: TRBJ1-6
D: TRBD1
size: .
length: 17

DNA: TGTGCCAGCAGTTACTCCGGACAGGGTAGCACAGATACGCAGTATTTT
CDR3: CASSYSGQGSTDTQYF
V: TRBV6-5
J: TRBJ2-3
D: TRBD1
size: .
length: 16

DNA: TGTGCCAGCAGTTTACGGGGGGCCGGGACCTACGAGCAGTACTTC
CDR3: CASSLRGAGTYEQYF
V: TRBV27
J: TRBJ2-7
D: .
size: .
length: 15

DNA: TGTGCCAGCAGCCAGCCCAGGACAGGGGTCACCGGGGAGCTGTTTTTT
CDR3: CASSQPRTGVTGELFF
V: TRBV9
J: TRBJ2-2
D: TRBD1
size: .
length: 16

DNA: TGCGCCAGCAGCCAAGATGGAGCGGGGGGGCCGGCAGATACGCAGTATTTT
CDR3: CASSQDGAGGPADTQYF
V: TRBV4-1
J: TRBJ2-3
D: TRBD2
size: .
length: 17

DNA: TGTGCCAGCAGCGTGACACTAGCGGGAGGGTCGAACAATGAGCAGTTCTTC
CDR3: CASSVTLAGGSNNEQFF
V: TRBV9
J: TRBJ2-1
D: TRBD2
size: .
length: 17

DNA: TGTGCCAGCAGCCCGGGGGAACAGGGCAATCAGCCCCAGCATTTT
CDR3: CASSPGEQGNQPQHF
V: TRBV6-4
J: TRBJ1-5
D: .
size: .
length: 15

DNA: TGCGCCAGCAGTCAACCTGACAGGGGTCAGCCCCAGCATTTT
CDR3: CASSQPDRGQPQHF
V: TRBV23-1
J: TRBJ1-5
D: TRBD1
size: .
length: 14

DNA: TGTGCCAGCAGCCAAAGGGGAGGCTATGGCTACACCTTC
CDR3: CASSQRGGYGYTF
V: TRBV7-9
J: TRBJ1-2
D: .
size: .
length: 13

DNA: TGTGCCAGCAGTGCGGACAGTAGCAATCAGCCCCAGCATTTT
CDR3: CASSADSSNQPQHF
V: TRBV9
J: TRBJ1-5
D: .
size: .
length: 14

DNA: TGTGCCAGTAGTATTATGGGGACAGCGGGTATGAACACTGAAGCTTTCTTT
CDR3: CASSIMGTAGMNTEAFF
V: TRBV19
J: TRBJ1-1
D: TRBD1
size: once
length: 17

DNA: TGTGCCAGCAGTCGGACAGGGGGCACCGGGGAGCTGTTTTTT
CDR3: CASSRTGGTGELFF
V: TRBV2
J: TRBJ2-2
D: TRBD1
size: .
length: 14

DNA: TGCGCCAGCAGCTTGGCCGGGACATCGAGCTCTGGGGCCAACGTCCTGACTTTC
CDR3: CASSLAGTSSSGANVLTF
V: TRBV5-1
J: TRBJ2-6
D: .
size: .
length: 18

DNA: TGTGCCAGCAGTTTAACTAGCGGGGGGACCGGGGAGCTGTTTTTT
CDR3: CASSLTSGGTGELFF
V: TRBV27
J: TRBJ2-2
D: TRBD2
size: .
length: 15

DNA: TGTGCCAGCAGCCAACGGACAGGGTACTACAATGAGCAGTTCTTC
CDR3: CASSQRTGYYNEQFF
V: TRBV14
J: TRBJ2-1
D: TRBD1
size: .
length: 15

DNA: TGTGCCAGCAGCCGGCCTCCGGGACAGGGGAATGAAAAACTGTTTTTT
CDR3: CASSRPPGQGNEKLFF
V: TRBV7-6
J: TRBJ1-4
D: TRBD1
size: once
length: 16

DNA: TGTGCCAGCAGCTTAATAGCGGACGAGCAGTACTTC
CDR3: CASSLIADEQYF
V: TRBV11-2
J: TRBJ2-7
D: .
size: .
length: 12

DNA: TGTGCCTGGGGGGGGAACACTGAAGCTTTCTTT
CDR3: CAWGGNTEAFF
V: TRBV7-2
J: TRBJ1-1
D: .
size: few
length: 11

DNA: TGCGCCAGCAGCCAAGATCGGCGCAGGGGGGTGAACACCGGGGAGCTGTTTTTT
CDR3: CASSQDRRRGVNTGELFF
V: TRBV4-1
J: TRBJ2-2
D: .
size: .
length: 18

DNA: TGTGCCAGCAGCCCCCAGGATAGCGGGAGATACAATGAGCAGTTCTTC
CDR3: CASSPQDSGRYNEQFF
V: TRBV7-9
J: TRBJ2-1
D: TRBD2
size: .
length: 16

DNA: TGTGCCAGCAGCCAGGGGGCCCCTGGCTACACCTTC
CDR3: CASSQGAPGYTF
V: TRBV6-6
J: TRBJ1-2
D: TRBD1
size: .
length: 12

DNA: TGTGCCAGCAGCTGGCTAGCGGGAGGGCATCCGAACACCGGGGAGCTGTTTTTT
CDR3: CASSWLAGGHPNTGELFF
V: TRBV7-3
J: TRBJ2-2
D: TRBD2
size: once
length: 18

DNA: TGTGCCAGCAGCAGGCGACAGGGGAACACTGAAGCTTTCTTT
CDR3: CASSRRQGNTEAFF
V: TRBV7-8
J: TRBJ1-1
D: TRBD1
size: .
length: 14

DNA: TGCGCCAGCAGCTTTAGTAACAGGGGCCCTAGCACAGATACGCAGTATTTT
CDR3: CASSFSNRGPSTDTQYF
V: TRBV5-1
J: TRBJ2-3
D: TRBD1
size: .
length: 17

DNA: TGTGCCAGCACATGGGGGGTGACCGGGGAGCTGTTTTTT
CDR3: CASTWGVTGELFF
V: TRBV28
J: TRBJ2-2
D: .
size: .
length: 13

DNA: TGTGCCAGCAGCTTAACCCCAATGGGGGGGATCTCTGGAAACACCATATATTTT
CDR3: CASSLTPMGGISGNTIYF
V: TRBV7-2
J: TRBJ1-3
D: .
size: .
length: 18

DNA: TGTGCCAGCAGTGCCGCGGGGGGCCCTGGCTACACCTTC
CDR3: CASSAAGGPGYTF
V: TRBV28
J: TRBJ1-2
D: .
size: .
length: 13

DNA: TGTGCCACCGCGGACAGGGTGAGCACCGGGGAGCTGTTTTTT
CDR3: CATADRVSTGELFF
V: TRBV5-8
J: TRBJ2-2
D: TRBD1
size: .
length: 14

DNA: TGCGCCAGCAGCTTGGAGGGCAGGGGGAGCACTGAAGCTTTCTTT
CDR3: CASSLEGRGSTEAFF
V: TRBV5-1
J: TRBJ1-1
D: TRBD1
size: .
length: 15